This note documents a single T cell receptor beta chain sequence. As yet, its antigen is unknown. The sample is drawn from a study of cytomegalovirus exposure and HLA in healthy donors. Libraries were prepared by immunoSEQ multiplex PCR; TCRdb keeps only in-frame clonotypes and omits some of them. Seen here are under 110,000 clones, 88% observed once, and the top ten hold about 2%. The germline V gene encodes CDR1 SGHDT and CDR2 YYEEEE. The CDR3 contains 14 residues. Trimming cost V 5 bases and J 7 bases, with 18 bases left between them. General observations from the study: The tendency of first-cohort TCR clusters to co-occur in the roughly 130 validation repertoires emerged from a later analysis. Overall, about 160 TCR beta chains were annotated as cytomegalovirus-associated.

This rearrangement joins TRBV5-6 to TRBJ1-2; D uncertain. The specimen sequenced was PBMCs. This receptor was taken from a woman aged 18-30 years in good health and CMV-seropositive. In DNA form, the CDR3 reads TGTGCCAGCAGGGCACCCGGACTGCTCGTTGGCTACACCTTC. Amino acids: CASRAPGLLVGYTF.